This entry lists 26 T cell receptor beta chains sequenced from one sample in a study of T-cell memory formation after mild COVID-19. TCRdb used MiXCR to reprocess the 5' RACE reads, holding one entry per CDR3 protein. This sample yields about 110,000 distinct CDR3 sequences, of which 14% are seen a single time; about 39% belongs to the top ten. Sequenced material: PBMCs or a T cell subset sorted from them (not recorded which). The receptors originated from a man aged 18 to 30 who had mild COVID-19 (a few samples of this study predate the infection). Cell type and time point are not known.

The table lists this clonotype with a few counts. This chain's CDR3 is CASSLTWRRGTDTQYF. The DNA of the CDR3 is TGTGCCAGCAGCTTAACGTGGCGGAGGGGGACAGATACGCAGTATTTT. V usage is TRBV7-8 and J usage is TRBJ2-3; D is possibly TRBD1 or TRBD2 (6 bases each). CDR1 is SGHVS and CDR2 is FQNEAQ in the germline V gene. This CDR3 comprises 16 residues. Deletions cut 2 bases from V and 3 bases from J, with 15 bases between.

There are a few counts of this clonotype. The CDR3 spells CASSPRGAGVFYGYTF. In nucleotides, the CDR3 is TGTGCCAGCAGCCCCCGGGGGGCAGGGGTCTTCTATGGCTACACCTTC. The chain links TRBV3-1 to TRBJ1-2; TRBD1 might be the D (6 bases). There are 16 residues in the CDR3. CDR1 and CDR2 (germline): LGHDT, YNNKEL (reference sequence). Trimming removed 4 bases from V and 4 bases from J, with 19 bases in between.

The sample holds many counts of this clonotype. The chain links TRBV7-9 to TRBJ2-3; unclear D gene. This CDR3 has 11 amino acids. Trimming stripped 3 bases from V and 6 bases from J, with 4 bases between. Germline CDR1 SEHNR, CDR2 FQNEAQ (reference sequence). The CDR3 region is CASSFPDTQYF. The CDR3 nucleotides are TGTGCCAGCAGCTTCCCCGATACGCAGTATTTT.

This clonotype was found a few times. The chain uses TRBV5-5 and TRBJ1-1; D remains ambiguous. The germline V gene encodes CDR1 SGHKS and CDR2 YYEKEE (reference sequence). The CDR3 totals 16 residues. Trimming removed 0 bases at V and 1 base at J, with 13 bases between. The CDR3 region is CASSLEAWSGNTEAFF. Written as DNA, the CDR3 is TGTGCCAGCAGCTTGGAGGCGTGGAGCGGGAACACTGAAGCTTTCTTT.

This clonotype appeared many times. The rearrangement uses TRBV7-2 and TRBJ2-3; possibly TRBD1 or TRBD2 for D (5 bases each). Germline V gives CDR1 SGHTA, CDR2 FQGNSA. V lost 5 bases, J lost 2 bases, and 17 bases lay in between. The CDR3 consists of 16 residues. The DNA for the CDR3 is TGTGCCAGCAGCCCAACAGGCCTTCGGGACACAGATACGCAGTATTTT. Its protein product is CASSPTGLRDTDTQYF.

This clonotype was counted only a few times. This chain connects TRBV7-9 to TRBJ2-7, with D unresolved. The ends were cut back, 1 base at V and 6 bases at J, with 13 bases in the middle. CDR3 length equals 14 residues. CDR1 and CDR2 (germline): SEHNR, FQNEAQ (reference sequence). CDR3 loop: CASSLDRQGLEQYF. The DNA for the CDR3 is TGTGCCAGCAGCTTAGATAGGCAAGGGCTCGAGCAGTACTTC.

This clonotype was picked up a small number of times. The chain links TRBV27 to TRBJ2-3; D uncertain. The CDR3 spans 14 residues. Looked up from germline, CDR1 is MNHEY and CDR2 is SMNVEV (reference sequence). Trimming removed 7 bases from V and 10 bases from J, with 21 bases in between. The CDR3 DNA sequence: TGTGCCAGCACCCCCGAGGCTATCCAATATCCGCAGTATTTT. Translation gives CASTPEAIQYPQYF.

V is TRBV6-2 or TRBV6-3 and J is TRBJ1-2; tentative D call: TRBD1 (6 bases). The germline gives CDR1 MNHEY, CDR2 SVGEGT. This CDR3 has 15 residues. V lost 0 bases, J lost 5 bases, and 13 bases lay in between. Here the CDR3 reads CASSYSTGTVYGYTF. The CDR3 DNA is TGTGCCAGCAGTTACTCTACAGGGACCGTTTATGGCTACACCTTC.

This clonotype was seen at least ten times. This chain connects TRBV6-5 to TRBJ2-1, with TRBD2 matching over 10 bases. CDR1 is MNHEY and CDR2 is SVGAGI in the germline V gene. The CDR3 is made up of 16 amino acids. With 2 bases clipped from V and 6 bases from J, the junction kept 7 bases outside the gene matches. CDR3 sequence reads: CASSYEASGGGNEQFF. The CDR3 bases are TGTGCCAGCAGTTACGAGGCTAGCGGGGGTGGCAATGAGCAGTTCTTC.

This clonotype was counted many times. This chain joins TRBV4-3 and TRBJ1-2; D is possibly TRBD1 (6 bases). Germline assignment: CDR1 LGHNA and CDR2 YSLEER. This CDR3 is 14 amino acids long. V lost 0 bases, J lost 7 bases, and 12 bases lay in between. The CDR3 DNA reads TGCGCCAGCAGCCAAGATGGGGGGGCAGGTGGCTACACCTTC. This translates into CASSQDGGAGGYTF.

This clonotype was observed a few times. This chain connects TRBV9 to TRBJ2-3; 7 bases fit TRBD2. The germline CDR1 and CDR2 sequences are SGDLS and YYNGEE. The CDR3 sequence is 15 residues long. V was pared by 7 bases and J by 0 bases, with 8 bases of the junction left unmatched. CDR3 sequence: CASGSGGTSTDTQYF. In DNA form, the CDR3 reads TGTGCCAGCGGGTCGGGGGGAACTAGCACAGATACGCAGTATTTT.

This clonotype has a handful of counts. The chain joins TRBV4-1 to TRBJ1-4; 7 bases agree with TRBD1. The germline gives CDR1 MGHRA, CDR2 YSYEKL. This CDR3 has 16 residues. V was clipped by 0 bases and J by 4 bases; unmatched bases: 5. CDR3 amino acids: CASSQESGTVNEKLFF. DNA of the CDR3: TGCGCCAGCAGCCAAGAATCCGGGACAGTTAATGAAAAACTGTTTTTT.

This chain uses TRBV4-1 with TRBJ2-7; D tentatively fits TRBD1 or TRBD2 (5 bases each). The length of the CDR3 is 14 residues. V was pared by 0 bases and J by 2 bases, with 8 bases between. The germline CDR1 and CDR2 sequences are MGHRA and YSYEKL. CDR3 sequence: CASSQEPGPYEQYF. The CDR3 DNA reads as TGCGCCAGCAGCCAAGAACCGGGGCCCTACGAGCAGTACTTC.

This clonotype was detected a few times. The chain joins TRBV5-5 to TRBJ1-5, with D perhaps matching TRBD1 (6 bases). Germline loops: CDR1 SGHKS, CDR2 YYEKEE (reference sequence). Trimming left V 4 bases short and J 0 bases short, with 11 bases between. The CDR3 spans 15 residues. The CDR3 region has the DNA TGTGCCAGCAGCCGCGTAGGGGGTAGCAATCAGCCCCAGCATTTT. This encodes CASSRVGGSNQPQHF.

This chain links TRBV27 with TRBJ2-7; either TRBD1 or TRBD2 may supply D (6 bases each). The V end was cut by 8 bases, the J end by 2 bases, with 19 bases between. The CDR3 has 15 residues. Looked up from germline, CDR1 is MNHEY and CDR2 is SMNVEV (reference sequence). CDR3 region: CASSLLGGVPYEQYF. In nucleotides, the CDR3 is TGTGCCAGCTCCCTCCTGGGGGGCGTCCCCTACGAGCAGTACTTC.

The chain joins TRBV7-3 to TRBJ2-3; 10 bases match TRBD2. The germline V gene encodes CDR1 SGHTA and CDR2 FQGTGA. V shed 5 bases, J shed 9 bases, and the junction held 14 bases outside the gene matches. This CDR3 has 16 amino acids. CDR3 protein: CASSALAAGGPETQYF. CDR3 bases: TGTGCCAGCAGCGCCCTCGCAGCGGGGGGGCCGGAGACGCAGTATTTT.

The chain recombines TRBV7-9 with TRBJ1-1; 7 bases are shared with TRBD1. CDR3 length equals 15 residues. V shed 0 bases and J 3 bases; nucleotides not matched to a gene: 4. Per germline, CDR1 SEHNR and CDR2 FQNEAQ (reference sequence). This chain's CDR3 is CASSLAFTGDTEAFF. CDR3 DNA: TGTGCCAGCAGCTTAGCTTTTACAGGGGACACTGAAGCTTTCTTT.

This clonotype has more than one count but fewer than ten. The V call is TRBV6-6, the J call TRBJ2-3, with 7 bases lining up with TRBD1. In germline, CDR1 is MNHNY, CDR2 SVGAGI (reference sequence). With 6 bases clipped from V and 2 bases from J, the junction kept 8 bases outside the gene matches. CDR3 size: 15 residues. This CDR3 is CASRGWDSPTDTQYF. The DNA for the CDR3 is TGTGCCAGCAGGGGATGGGACAGCCCCACAGATACGCAGTATTTT.

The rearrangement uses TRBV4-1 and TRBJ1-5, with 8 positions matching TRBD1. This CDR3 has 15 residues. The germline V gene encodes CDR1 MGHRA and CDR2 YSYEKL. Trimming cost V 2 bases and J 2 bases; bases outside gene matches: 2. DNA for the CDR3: TGCGCCAGCAGCCAAATGGACAGGGGCAATCAGCCCCAGCATTTT. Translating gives CASSQMDRGNQPQHF.

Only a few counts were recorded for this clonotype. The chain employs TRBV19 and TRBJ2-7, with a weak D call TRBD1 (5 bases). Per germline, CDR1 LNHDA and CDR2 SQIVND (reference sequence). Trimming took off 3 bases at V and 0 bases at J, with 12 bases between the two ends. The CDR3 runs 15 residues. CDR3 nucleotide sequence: TGTGCCAGTAGTATCTCCAGGGCGAGCTCCTACGAGCAGTACTTC. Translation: CASSISRASSYEQYF.

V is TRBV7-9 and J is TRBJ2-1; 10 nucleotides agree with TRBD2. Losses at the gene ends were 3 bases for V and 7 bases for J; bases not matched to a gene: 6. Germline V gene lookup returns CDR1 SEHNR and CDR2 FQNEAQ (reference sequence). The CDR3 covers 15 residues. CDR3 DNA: TGTGCCAGCAGCTTGACTAGCGGGCGGACAAATGAGCAGTTCTTC. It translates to CASSLTSGRTNEQFF.

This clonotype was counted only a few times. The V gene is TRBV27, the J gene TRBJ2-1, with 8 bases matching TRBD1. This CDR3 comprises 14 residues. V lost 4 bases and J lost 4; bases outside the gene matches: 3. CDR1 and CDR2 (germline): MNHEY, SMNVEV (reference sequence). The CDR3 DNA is TGTGCCAGCAGTTCCAGACAGGGGTACAATGAGCAGTTCTTC. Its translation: CASSSRQGYNEQFF.

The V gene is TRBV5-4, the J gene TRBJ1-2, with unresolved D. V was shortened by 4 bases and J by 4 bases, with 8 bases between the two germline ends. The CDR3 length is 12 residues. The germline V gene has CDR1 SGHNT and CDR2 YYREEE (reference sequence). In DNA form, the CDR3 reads TGTGCCAGCAGCGGCAGGAGCTATGGCTACACCTTC. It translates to CASSGRSYGYTF.

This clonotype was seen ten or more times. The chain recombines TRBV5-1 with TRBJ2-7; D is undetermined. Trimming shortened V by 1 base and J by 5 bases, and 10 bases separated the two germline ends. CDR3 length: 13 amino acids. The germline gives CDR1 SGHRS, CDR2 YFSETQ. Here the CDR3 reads CASSLRAPHEQYF. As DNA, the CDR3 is TGCGCCAGCAGCTTGAGAGCTCCCCACGAGCAGTACTTC.

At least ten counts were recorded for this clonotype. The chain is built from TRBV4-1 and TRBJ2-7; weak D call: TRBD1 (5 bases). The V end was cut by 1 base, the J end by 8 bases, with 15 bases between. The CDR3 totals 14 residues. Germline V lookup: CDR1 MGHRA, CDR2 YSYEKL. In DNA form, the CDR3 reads TGCGCCAGCAGCCAAGGTCAGGGTAAAGTTAAGCAGTACTTC. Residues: CASSQGQGKVKQYF.

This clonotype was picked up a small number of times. The CDR3 protein is CASSLLGPYEQYF. The CDR3 nucleotides read TGTGCCAGCAGCCTACTAGGTCCCTACGAGCAGTACTTC. The gene calls are TRBV5-5 and TRBJ2-7; D is possibly TRBD2 (5 bases). The V gene's germline CDR1 is SGHKS and CDR2 YYEKEE (reference sequence). The V gene lost 4 bases and the J gene lost 2 bases, with 10 bases spanning the gap. CDR3 length: 13 residues. The variable domain in full, with the rest retrieved from reference TRBV5-5 and TRBJ2-7, is DAGVTQSPTHLIKTRGQQVTLRCSPISGHKSVSWYQQVLGQGPQFIFQYYEKEERGRGNFPDRFSARQFPNYSSELNVNALLLGDSALYLCASSLLGPYEQYFGPGTRLTVT.